The 21 T cell receptor beta chains listed next were all sequenced from one sample in a study of CD8+CD57+ T cells in acquired aplastic anemia. Patients sequenced had flow cytometry evidence of CD8+CD57+ cell expansion. Genomic DNA was employed as the template in profiling TCR beta VDJ and CDR3. From the reads, TCRdb called clonotypes with MiXCR, one entry per CDR3 protein. The sample has fewer than 250,000 distinct CDR3 sequences; around half are singletons. The source material was sorted CD4+, CD8+, or CD8+CD57+ T cells (not recorded which) from PBMCs. The receptors stem from a human donor with aplastic anemia.

Ten or more counts support this clonotype. The rearrangement uses TRBV4-1 and TRBJ1-6; 9 positions match TRBD1. V trimming: 5 bases; J trimming: 5 bases; junction bases outside the gene matches: 7. The germline V gene encodes CDR1 MGHRA and CDR2 YSYEKL. The CDR3 extends over 16 amino acids. The CDR3 DNA sequence: TGCGCCAGCAGCACACGGACAGGGGTTGATAATTCACCCCTCCACTTT. Translation gives CASSTRTGVDNSPLHF.

The gene calls are TRBV29-1 and TRBJ2-2; 9 bases match TRBD2. The germline CDR1 and CDR2 sequences are SQVTM and ANQGSEA. V lost 5 bases, J lost 2 bases, and 18 bases stayed unmatched. The CDR3 totals 19 residues. CDR3 residues: CSVRPRGGSGGVNTGELFF. The CDR3 DNA sequence: TGCAGCGTTAGGCCCCGGGGGGGTAGCGGGGGAGTAAACACCGGGGAGCTGTTTTTT.

This chain joins TRBV6-6 and TRBJ1-1; D is undetermined. The CDR3 is 12 amino acids. Trimming left V 6 bases short and J 10 bases short, with 15 bases between. Germline V CDR1 and CDR2: MNHNY, SVGAGI (reference sequence). The CDR3 spells CASRPKGSGAFF. The CDR3 DNA follows: TGTGCCAGCAGGCCTAAGGGCAGTGGAGCTTTCTTT.

This clonotype has only one observation. This chain uses TRBV2 with TRBJ1-4; no clear D gene. The V and J ends lost 5 bases and 0 bases respectively, with 10 bases between them. CDR3 length: 15 residues. Germline V gene lookup returns CDR1 SNHLY and CDR2 FYNNEI. The chain's CDR3 is CASSREIPTNEKLFF. In DNA, the CDR3 is TGTGCCAGCAGTCGCGAAATACCAACTAATGAAAAACTGTTTTTT.

Details on this clonotype: Possible read error: a much larger clone is one base away. The rearrangement uses TRBV4-3 and TRBJ2-7; D unclear. V was pared by 6 bases and J by 4 bases, with 13 bases between. Per the germline V gene, CDR1 is LGHNA and CDR2 is YSLEER. The CDR3 loop spans 13 amino acids. CDR3 region: CASSRLTPYEQYF. The CDR3 coding sequence is TGCGCCAGCAGTAGATTGACCCCATACGAGCAGTACTTC.

The rearrangement links TRBV28 to TRBJ2-6; D unresolved. V lost 1 base to trimming and J lost 4 bases, with 11 bases between them. Germline CDR1 is MDHEN and CDR2 is SYDVKM. The CDR3 loop spans 16 amino acids. The CDR3 spells CASSLYRAAGANVLTF. The CDR3 DNA sequence: TGTGCCAGCAGTTTATATAGGGCGGCCGGGGCCAACGTCCTGACTTTC.

This clonotype showed up many times. V usage is TRBV2 and J usage is TRBJ2-7; tentative D call: TRBD2 (5 bases). The CDR3 loop spans 16 amino acids. Germline V gene sequence: CDR1 SNHLY, CDR2 FYNNEI. V lost 7 bases and J 4 bases, leaving 23 bases between the germline ends. CDR3 protein: CASTTIRAYEEYEQYF. The CDR3, as DNA: TGTGCCAGCACGACTATCCGGGCCTACGAAGAATACGAGCAGTACTTC.

The chain links TRBV29-1 to TRBJ2-5; D is perhaps TRBD2 (6 bases). This CDR3 region has 14 residues. Germline lookup yields CDR1 SQVTM and CDR2 ANQGSEA. The CDR3 is CSAGGGLAEETQYF. The CDR3, as DNA: TGCAGTGCGGGTGGAGGGCTAGCCGAAGAGACCCAGTACTTC.

The V call is TRBV10-3, the J call TRBJ1-5; 7 bases line up with TRBD1. Germline CDR1 ENHRY, CDR2 SYGVKD. Trimming at V came to 6 bases and at J to 1 base, leaving 3 bases not matched to a gene. The CDR3 has 14 amino acids. The CDR3 loop is CAIRKTGSNQPQHF. The CDR3 DNA is TGTGCCATCAGGAAGACAGGGAGCAATCAGCCCCAGCATTTT.

The count of this clonotype is one. The V and J genes are TRBV19 and TRBJ1-1, with a possible D match to TRBD1 (5 bases). CDR3 size: 13 residues. Trimming took 4 bases from V and 4 from J, leaving 10 bases between them. CDR1 and CDR2 from the germline V gene are LNHDA and SQIVND (reference sequence). The DNA of the CDR3 is TGTGCCAGTAGTAGGACGGACACCACTGAAGCTTTCTTT. Protein sequence: CASSRTDTTEAFF.

This clonotype was detected ten times or more. The rearrangement joins TRBV7-9 to TRBJ2-7; 8 bases agree with TRBD1. The ends lost 5 bases at V and 2 bases at J; junction bases unmatched: 8. The CDR3 length is 15 residues. Germline V gene sequence: CDR1 SEHNR, CDR2 FQNEAQ (reference sequence). The CDR3 DNA sequence: TGTGCCAGCAGCCCCCGACAGGGGCAAACCTACGAGCAGTACTTC. Residues: CASSPRQGQTYEQYF.

This clonotype was counted ten times or more. J is TRBJ2-3 and V is TRBV7-8; D is possibly TRBD2 (6 bases). From germline, CDR1 is SGHVS and CDR2 FQNEAQ. Trimming removed 2 bases from V and 1 base from J, with 10 bases in between. The CDR3 spans 15 residues. The CDR3, as DNA: TGTGCCAGCAGCTTATGGGGAGGCGGCACAGATACGCAGTATTTT. It is translated as CASSLWGGGTDTQYF.

This clonotype is a singleton in its sample. The rearrangement uses TRBV10-2 and TRBJ2-5; TRBD2 matches at 15 bases. CDR3 length: 16 amino acids. Unmatched junction bases numbered 4, after V lost 6 bases and J lost 2 bases. CDR1 and CDR2 (germline): WSHSY, SAAADI. Written as DNA, the CDR3 is TGCGCCAGCAGATTCGGACTAGCGGGGGGGCAAGAGACCCAGTACTTC. This translates into CASRFGLAGGQETQYF.

The chain links TRBV5-1 to TRBJ1-3; D unclear. This CDR3 is built from 14 residues. Germline CDR1 is SGHRS and CDR2 is YFSETQ. Trimming pared 0 bases from V and 0 bases from J, leaving 4 bases between. CDR3 region: CASSLDISGNTIYF. The DNA of the CDR3 is TGCGCCAGCAGCTTGGACATCTCTGGAAACACCATATATTTT.

Only a few counts were recorded for this clonotype. The chain uses TRBV5-1 and TRBJ2-7; TRBD1 aligns across 7 bases. The V gene's germline CDR1 is SGHRS and CDR2 YFSETQ. This CDR3 comprises 15 residues. Germline trimming cut 7 bases from V and 0 bases from J; bases unmatched to any gene: 10. The CDR3 region has the DNA TGCGCCAGCCGCCAAGGGGGCTCGAGCTCCTACGAGCAGTACTTC. This sequence encodes CASRQGGSSSYEQYF.

The chain links TRBV19 to TRBJ2-1, with D tentatively TRBD1 or TRBD2 (5 bases each). The CDR3 runs 13 residues. Per germline, CDR1 LNHDA and CDR2 SQIVND (reference sequence). Trimming pared 4 bases from V and 9 bases from J, leaving 13 bases between. The CDR3 here is CASSSRSGGEQFF. The CDR3 coding sequence is TGTGCCAGTAGTAGCAGGAGTGGGGGTGAGCAGTTCTTC.

This chain uses TRBV7-7 with TRBJ2-1; D might be TRBD1 (6 bases). V was pared by 4 bases and J by 6 bases, with 10 bases between. The CDR3 spans 13 residues. Germline V gives CDR1 SSHAT, CDR2 FNYEAQ (reference sequence). The CDR3 coding sequence is TGTGCCAGCAGCTCTGAAGGGGGCAATGAGCAGTTCTTC. Translation: CASSSEGGNEQFF.

This chain links TRBV24-1 with TRBJ2-6; TRBD2 is a possible D gene (5 bases). The CDR3 totals 16 residues. The V end lost 6 bases, the J end lost 0 bases, and 11 bases lay between the germline ends. Germline assignment: CDR1 KGHDR and CDR2 SFDVKD. The CDR3 region is CATSTEEDSGANVLTF. Here the CDR3 DNA reads TGTGCCACCAGTACGGAGGAGGACTCTGGGGCCAACGTCCTGACTTTC.

This clonotype was observed many times. The rearrangement uses TRBV14 and TRBJ1-3, with unresolved D. Looked up from germline, CDR1 is SGHDN and CDR2 is FVKESK. The CDR3 runs to 15 residues. V lost 1 base and J 5 bases, leaving 12 bases between the germline ends. The CDR3 DNA reads TGTGCCAGCAGCCAAGTCGCCGGGGATCGAAACACCATATATTTT. Encoded protein: CASSQVAGDRNTIYF.

The chain employs TRBV29-1 and TRBJ2-1; 7 nucleotides agree with TRBD2. The CDR3 has 13 residues. CDR1 is SQVTM, CDR2 ANQGSEA, per germline. Trimming removed 7 bases from V and 8 bases from J; junction bases left unmatched: 11. CDR3 in amino acids: CSAAERDGDEQFF. The CDR3 DNA sequence: TGCAGCGCAGCAGAGCGGGACGGCGATGAGCAGTTCTTC.

This chain joins TRBV5-1 and TRBJ2-3, with TRBD1 as a possible D gene (6 bases). The germline V gene has CDR1 SGHRS and CDR2 YFSETQ. Trimming removed 4 bases at V and 4 bases at J, with 10 bases between. The length of the CDR3 is 13 residues. The CDR3 DNA reads as TGCGCCAGCAGCGAACAGGGTTCAGATACGCAGTATTTT. Encoded protein: CASSEQGSDTQYF.